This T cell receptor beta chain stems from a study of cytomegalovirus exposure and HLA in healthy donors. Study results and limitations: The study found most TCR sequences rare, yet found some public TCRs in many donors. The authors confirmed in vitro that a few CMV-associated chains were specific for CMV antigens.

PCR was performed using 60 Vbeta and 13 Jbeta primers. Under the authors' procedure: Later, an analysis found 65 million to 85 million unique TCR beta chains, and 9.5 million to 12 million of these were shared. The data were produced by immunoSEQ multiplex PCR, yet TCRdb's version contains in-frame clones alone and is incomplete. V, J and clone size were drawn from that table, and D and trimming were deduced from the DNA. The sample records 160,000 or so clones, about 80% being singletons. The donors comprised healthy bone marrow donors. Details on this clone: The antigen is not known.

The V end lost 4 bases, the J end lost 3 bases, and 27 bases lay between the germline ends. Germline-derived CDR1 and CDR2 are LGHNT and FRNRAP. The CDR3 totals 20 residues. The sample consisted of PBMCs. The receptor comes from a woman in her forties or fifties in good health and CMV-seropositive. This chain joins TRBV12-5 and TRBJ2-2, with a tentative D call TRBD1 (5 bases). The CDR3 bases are TGTGCTAGTGGTTCCACCGGGTCAGGGCCCTTCGGTACCGACACCGGGGAGCTGTTTTTT. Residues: CASGSTGSGPFGTDTGELFF. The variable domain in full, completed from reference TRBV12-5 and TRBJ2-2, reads DARVTQTPRHKVTEMGQEVTMRCQPILGHNTVFWYRQTMMQGLELLAYFRNRAPLDDSGMPKDRFSAEMPDATLATLKIQPSEPRDSAVYFCASGSTGSGPFGTDTGELFFGEGSRLTVL.